This TCR beta chain was captured by sequencing in a study of blood T cells in healthy people across ages. Study observations and caveats: Age advanced and TCR beta diversity per million T cells fell, roughly linearly.

The germline CDR1 and CDR2 sequences are DFQATT and SNEGSKA (reference sequence). There are 14 residues in the CDR3. Trimming cost V 2 bases and J 5 bases; bases outside gene matches: 6. In terms of origin and age, donors were healthy Caucasian individuals from Russia aged roughly 6 to 95. This clonotype has a handful of counts. Its target is unknown. Primed by a sample-barcoded 5' primer and a J-beta primer mix, a second PCR proceeded for 7 to 11 cycles. TCRdb used MiXCR to reprocess the 5' RACE reads, holding one entry per CDR3 protein. The table lists about 1.6 million distinct CDR3 sequences, about 35% of them singletons.

The sample taken for sequencing was blood. This TCR was sampled from a woman aged 30 to 39 in good health. The J gene is TRBJ1-2, the V gene TRBV20-1; 9 positions agree with TRBD1. CDR3: CSARHADRGYGYTF. The CDR3 DNA sequence: TGCAGTGCTAGACATGCGGACAGGGGTTATGGCTACACCTTC.